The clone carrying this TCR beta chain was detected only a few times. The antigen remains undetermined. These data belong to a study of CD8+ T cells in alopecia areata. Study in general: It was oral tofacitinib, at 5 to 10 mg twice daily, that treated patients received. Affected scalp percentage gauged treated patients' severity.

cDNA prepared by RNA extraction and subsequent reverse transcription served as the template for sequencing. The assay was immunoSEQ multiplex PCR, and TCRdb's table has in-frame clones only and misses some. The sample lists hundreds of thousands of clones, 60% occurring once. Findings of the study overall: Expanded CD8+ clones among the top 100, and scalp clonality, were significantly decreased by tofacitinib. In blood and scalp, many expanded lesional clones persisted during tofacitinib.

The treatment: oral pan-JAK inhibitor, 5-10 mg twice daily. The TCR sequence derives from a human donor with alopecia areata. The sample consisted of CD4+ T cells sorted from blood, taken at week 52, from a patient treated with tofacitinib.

CDR3 in DNA: TGCAGTGCCGCGGGACCGAATGAAGCTTTCTTT. Its protein product is CSAAGPNEAFF. V is TRBV20-1 and J is TRBJ1-1; perhaps TRBD1 as D (5 bases). Germline CDR1 reads DFQATT; CDR2 reads SNEGSKA (reference sequence). CDR3 length: 11 residues. The V end was cut by 6 bases, the J end by 7 bases, with 12 bases between.